Presented here are 27 T cell receptor beta chains from one specimen sequenced in a study of cytotoxic CD8 clonotypes in ibrutinib-treated CLL. Clones were read by immunoSEQ multiplex PCR, and TCRdb kept only the in-frame ones, dropping some. This table has 150,000 to 200,000 clones, 70% to 90% appearing once. This specimen was PBMCs, taken at disease progression, from a patient treated with ibrutinib. These receptors were taken from a human donor with chronic lymphocytic leukemia.

The V and J genes are TRBV2 and TRBJ2-4; TRBD1 matches at 11 bases. The V gene's germline CDR1 is SNHLY and CDR2 FYNNEI. The J segment lost 2 bases and the V segment lost 7 bases, leaving 7 bases of the junction unmatched. The CDR3 runs to 16 residues. CDR3 sequence: CASKGQGAFSKNIQYF. CDR3 nucleotide sequence: TGTGCCAGCAAAGGACAGGGGGCCTTCTCCAAAAACATTCAGTACTTC.

The V and J genes are TRBV14 and TRBJ2-1; D is uncertain. This CDR3 has 13 amino acids. The ends were cut back, 1 base at V and 9 bases at J, with 10 bases in the middle. CDR1 and CDR2 from the germline V gene are SGHDN and FVKESK. The CDR3 nucleotides are TGTGCCAGCAGCCAAGTCTTTTGGATTGAGCAGTTCTTC. This codes for CASSQVFWIEQFF.

The chain carries TRBV29-1 and TRBJ1-1, with 9 bases identical to TRBD1. The CDR3 length is 14 residues. V lost 4 bases and J lost 1; bases outside the gene matches: 4. Germline V gene sequence: CDR1 SQVTM, CDR2 ANQGSEA. CDR3 protein: CSVVQGAENTEAFF. Here the CDR3 DNA reads TGCAGCGTTGTACAGGGGGCAGAGAACACTGAAGCTTTCTTT.

The chain joins TRBV29-1 to TRBJ1-1; tentatively, D is TRBD1 (5 bases). The CDR3 runs 13 residues. The ends were cut back, 6 bases at V and 3 bases at J, with 14 bases in the middle. In germline, CDR1 is SQVTM, CDR2 ANQGSEA. Here the CDR3 reads CSVVLGAYTEAFF. CDR3 in DNA: TGCAGCGTCGTACTAGGGGCTTACACTGAAGCTTTCTTT. The whole variable domain, filled in from reference TRBV29-1 and TRBJ1-1, reads SAVISQKPSRDICQRGTSLTIQCQVDSQVTMMFWYRQQPGQSLTLIATANQGSEATYESGFVIDKFPISRPNLTFSTLTVSNMSPEDSSIYLCSVVLGAYTEAFFGQGTRLTVV.

This chain uses TRBV2 with TRBJ2-7, with 9 bases fitting TRBD1. This CDR3 has 14 amino acids. The germline V gene has CDR1 SNHLY and CDR2 FYNNEI. Unmatched junction bases numbered 4, after V lost 4 bases and J lost 3 bases. CDR3 region: CASSAPGQGYEQYF. The CDR3 DNA reads as TGTGCCAGCAGTGCACCGGGACAGGGCTACGAGCAGTACTTC.

The V and J genes are TRBV4-1 and TRBJ1-2; D is ambiguous. Trimming pared 4 bases from V and 6 bases from J, leaving 15 bases between. The CDR3 length is 14 residues. The germline gives CDR1 MGHRA, CDR2 YSYEKL. Written as DNA, the CDR3 is TGCGCCAGCAGCCTTCTCGTTCGTGGGGATGGCTACACCTTC. Translating it yields CASSLLVRGDGYTF.

The genes are TRBV5-4 and TRBJ2-3, with a tentative D call TRBD2 (6 bases). The V gene lost 6 bases and the J gene lost 0 bases, with 17 bases spanning the gap. Germline CDR1 is SGHNT and CDR2 is YYREEE (reference sequence). The CDR3 totals 16 residues. This chain's CDR3 is CASNNLDRGSTDTQYF. The CDR3, as DNA: TGTGCCAGCAACAACTTAGACCGGGGGAGCACAGATACGCAGTATTTT.

J is TRBJ2-2 and V is TRBV9, with D uncertain. Trimming removed 5 bases from V and 10 bases from J, with 18 bases in between. This CDR3 has 14 amino acids. Per the germline V gene, CDR1 is SGDLS and CDR2 is YYNGEE. The CDR3 nucleotides are TGTGCCAGCAGTACCTGGTATAGGTCCCCGGAGCTGTTTTTT. Protein product: CASSTWYRSPELFF.

The V and J genes are TRBV5-3 and TRBJ2-1; a weak D match, TRBD1 (6 bases). TRBV5-3 is an open reading frame whose function is uncertain. Trimming removed 8 bases from V and 7 bases from J, with 19 bases in between. CDR3 length equals 14 residues. This CDR3 is CASRENRQVNEQFF. In DNA form, the CDR3 reads TGTGCCAGCCGGGAAAACCGACAGGTGAATGAGCAGTTCTTC.

The V call is TRBV9, the J call TRBJ2-7; 7 bases line up with TRBD2. With V trimmed by 0 bases and J by 3 bases, 6 bases remained unmatched. The CDR3 consists of 15 residues. The germline V gene encodes CDR1 SGDLS and CDR2 YYNGEE. In DNA form, the CDR3 reads TGTGCCAGCAGCGTAGACCTGGGACTAAACTACGAGCAGTACTTC. Its protein product is CASSVDLGLNYEQYF.

J is TRBJ1-1 and V is TRBV6-5; TRBD1 aligns across 9 bases. The length of the CDR3 is 14 residues. Germline values: CDR1 MNHEY, CDR2 SVGAGI. J lost 4 bases, V lost 10 bases, and 10 bases had no gene match. The CDR3 spells CATIQETGGTEAFF. For the CDR3, the DNA is TGTGCCACCATCCAAGAGACAGGGGGCACTGAAGCTTTCTTT.

The chain uses TRBV14 and TRBJ2-1; D is unresolved. Germline V gene data show CDR1 as SGHDN and CDR2 as FVKESK. The CDR3 totals 15 residues. Trimming took 3 bases from V and 6 from J, leaving 15 bases between them. CDR3 in amino acids: CASSHKVLKVNEQFF. The CDR3 DNA reads as TGTGCCAGCAGCCATAAGGTGTTAAAGGTCAATGAGCAGTTCTTC.

In its sample, this clone was seen a few times. V gene TRBV4-2 combines with J gene TRBJ2-7, with D uncertain. Looked up from germline, CDR1 is LGHNA and CDR2 is YNFKEQ. Trimming took off 2 bases at V and 1 base at J, with 18 bases between the two ends. The CDR3 length is 17 residues. The CDR3 region has the DNA TGTGCCAGCAGCCAACGTCAAGCGCCGGGTATATCCTACGAGCAGTACTTC. Protein: CASSQRQAPGISYEQYF.

The rearrangement uses TRBV29-1 and TRBJ2-1; 12 bases agree with TRBD2. The length of the CDR3 is 17 residues. Per the germline V gene, CDR1 is SQVTM and CDR2 is ANQGSEA. J lost 7 bases, V lost 4 bases, and 14 bases had no gene match. In nucleotides, the CDR3 is TGCAGCGTTGCTCGACTAGCGGGAGTATCAAGGGGGAATGAGCAGTTCTTC. It translates to CSVARLAGVSRGNEQFF.

This rearrangement joins TRBV5-1 to TRBJ2-4; 7 nucleotides agree with TRBD1. CDR3 size: 16 residues. The V segment lost 4 bases and the J segment 0 bases; nucleotides outside the gene matches: 7. The V gene's germline CDR1 is SGHRS and CDR2 YFSETQ. CDR3 sequence: CASSPGTALAKNIQYF. The CDR3 bases are TGCGCCAGCAGCCCCGGGACAGCACTAGCCAAAAACATTCAGTACTTC.

This rearrangement joins TRBV18 to TRBJ2-3; maybe TRBD2 (5 bases). Germline lookup yields CDR1 KGHSH and CDR2 LQKENI. The ends were cut back, 1 base at V and 5 bases at J, with 10 bases in the middle. The CDR3 spans 14 residues. The chain's CDR3 is CASSPLMGRDTQYF. CDR3 in DNA: TGTGCCAGCTCACCACTCATGGGGAGAGATACGCAGTATTTT. The full variable domain, its missing parts supplied by reference TRBV18 and TRBJ2-3, is NAGVMQNPRHLVRRRGQEARLRCSPMKGHSHVYWYRQLPEEGLKFMVYLQKENIIDESGMPKERFSAEFPKEGPSILRIQQVVRGDSAAYFCASSPLMGRDTQYFGPGTRLTVL.

V usage is TRBV27 and J usage is TRBJ2-7; D perhaps matches TRBD1 (6 bases). V lost 5 bases and J lost 5, with 16 bases in between. The CDR3 has 14 amino acids. CDR1 MNHEY and CDR2 SMNVEV come from the germline V gene (reference sequence). This chain's CDR3 is CASSITSRGDEQYF. The CDR3 bases are TGTGCCAGCAGTATTACATCCAGGGGTGACGAGCAGTACTTC.

This chain uses TRBV27 with TRBJ2-7; 12 bases match TRBD1. The germline V gene encodes CDR1 MNHEY and CDR2 SMNVEV (reference sequence). The junction had 5 bases not matched to a gene; V was cut back by 5 bases and J by 3 bases. The CDR3 length is 15 residues. In nucleotides, the CDR3 is TGTGCCAGCAGTGTGGGACAGGGGGCCTTCTACGAGCAGTACTTC. Translating gives CASSVGQGAFYEQYF.

V gene TRBV27 combines with J gene TRBJ2-1; D remains ambiguous. CDR1 is MNHEY and CDR2 is SMNVEV in the germline V gene (reference sequence). The CDR3 has 14 residues. V lost 6 bases, J lost 2 bases, and 11 bases lay in between. CDR3 residues: CASSPTSPYNEQFF. The CDR3 nucleotides read TGTGCCAGCAGCCCGACTTCCCCCTACAATGAGCAGTTCTTC.

The chain links TRBV18 to TRBJ2-2; weak D call: TRBD2 (5 bases). CDR1 is KGHSH and CDR2 is LQKENI in the germline V gene. V lost 4 bases to trimming and J lost 2 bases, with 14 bases between them. The CDR3 is 16 amino acids. DNA of the CDR3: TGTGCCAGCTCACAAACCCCTAGCTCTAACACCGGGGAGCTGTTTTTT. It yields the protein CASSQTPSSNTGELFF.

This chain links TRBV19 with TRBJ1-3, with TRBD1 matching over 11 bases. This CDR3 region has 15 residues. Germline assignment: CDR1 LNHDA and CDR2 SQIVND (reference sequence). The J segment lost 2 bases and the V segment lost 6 bases, leaving 3 bases of the junction unmatched. The CDR3 reads CASRRTGGTGNTIYF. CDR3 DNA sequence: TGTGCCAGTAGAAGGACAGGGGGCACTGGAAACACCATATATTTT.

The DNA for the CDR3 is TGTGCCAGCAGTGAACTTAGCGGGAGGCCCTACGAGCAGTACTTC. Its protein is CASSELSGRPYEQYF. The V and J genes are TRBV6-1 and TRBJ2-7; 10 bases match TRBD2. The CDR3 spans 15 residues. Germline CDR1 reads MNHNS; CDR2 reads SASEGT. V lost 2 bases and J lost 2; bases outside the gene matches: 3.

The rearrangement uses TRBV7-9 and TRBJ2-7; D may be TRBD2 (6 bases). CDR3 length: 14 amino acids. Trimming shortened V by 2 bases and J by 3 bases, and 11 bases separated the two germline ends. Per germline, CDR1 SEHNR and CDR2 FQNEAQ (reference sequence). The CDR3 region is CASSLYGGNYEQYF. CDR3 nucleotide sequence: TGTGCCAGCAGCTTATATGGAGGGAACTACGAGCAGTACTTC. The full variable domain, with the rest looked up from reference TRBV7-9 and TRBJ2-7, is DTGVSQNPRHKITKRGQNVTFRCDPISEHNRLYWYRQTLGQGPEFLTYFQNEAQLEKSRLLSDRFSAERPKGSFSTLEIQRTEQGDSAMYLCASSLYGGNYEQYFGPGTRLTVT.

This chain links TRBV29-1 with TRBJ2-1, with 7 bases lining up with TRBD2. This CDR3 comprises 16 residues. The J segment lost 1 base and the V segment lost 4 bases, leaving 10 bases of the junction unmatched. CDR1 is SQVTM and CDR2 is ANQGSEA in the germline V gene. In nucleotides, the CDR3 is TGCAGCGTTGTAGGACCTAGCGGCAGGTCCTACAATGAGCAGTTCTTC. This gives the protein CSVVGPSGRSYNEQFF.

The CDR3 DNA reads as TGTGCCACCTCTCAGACCGGGACAGATAGCAATCAGCCCCAGCATTTT. This translates into CATSQTGTDSNQPQHF. This sequence joins TRBV10-3 and TRBJ1-5; TRBD1 aligns across 7 bases. Germline V gives CDR1 ENHRY, CDR2 SYGVKD. The V segment lost 10 bases and the J segment 0 bases; nucleotides outside the gene matches: 12. This CDR3 spans 16 amino acids.

The chain couples TRBV9 to TRBJ2-7; 7 bases line up with TRBD2. CDR1 is SGDLS, CDR2 YYNGEE, per germline. The CDR3 consists of 14 residues. Germline trimming cut 4 bases from V and 0 bases from J; bases unmatched to any gene: 4. The CDR3, as DNA: TGTGCCAGCAGCCCCCGGGGGGACTCCTACGAGCAGTACTTC. This codes for CASSPRGDSYEQYF. The full variable domain, rest sourced from reference TRBV9 and TRBJ2-7, is DSGVTQTPKHLITATGQRVTLRCSPRSGDLSVYWYQQSLDQGLQFLIQYYNGEERAKGNILERFSAQQFPDLHSELNLSSLELGDSALYFCASSPRGDSYEQYFGPGTRLTVT.

The table lists this clone with a few counts. This chain connects TRBV5-4 to TRBJ1-1; D perhaps matches TRBD1 (6 bases). The CDR3 has 14 amino acids. CDR1 is SGHNT, CDR2 YYREEE, per germline (reference sequence). The V end lost 4 bases, the J end lost 6 bases, and 16 bases lay between the germline ends. CDR3 DNA: TGTGCCAGCAGCGCTACAGGGTTTAATCCTGAAGCTTTCTTT. Translation: CASSATGFNPEAFF.